The sequence of this T cell receptor (beta chain) was determined in a study of neurological immune-mediated disorders. This clonotype was recorded many times. Synthesis of cDNA was carried out by template-switch 5'RACE. The reaction used 10-nucleotide random UMIs. Each CDR3 protein gets one entry after TCRdb re-called the 5' RACE reads with MiXCR. The sample has fewer than 60,000 distinct CDR3 sequences, around 13% seen once; the top ten hold 4.5%. Stated time point: longitudinal time-point 2. Stored at -80 C, 2 million PBMCs were the source of the unsorted libraries. Losses at the gene ends were 6 bases for V and 4 bases for J; bases not matched to a gene: 17. Germline values: CDR1 DFQATT, CDR2 SNEGSKA (reference sequence). The CDR3 consists of 16 residues.

Sequencing was carried out using PBMCs. The receptor's source is a male donor with HTLV-1-associated myelopathy (HAM/TSP). This chain connects TRBV20-1 to TRBJ2-5; TRBD2 agrees at 7 bases. CDR3: CSARALILGGGETQYF. As DNA, the CDR3 is TGCAGTGCCAGGGCCCTTATCCTGGGGGGGGGAGAGACCCAGTACTTC.